This passage covers 26 T cell receptor beta chains from one sample sequenced in a study of cytomegalovirus exposure and HLA in healthy donors (dated by TCRdb to 2015 to 2018). The library was produced with the immunoSEQ multiplex PCR assay. For the multiplex PCR, a mixture combining 60 forward primers for TCR Vbeta segments and 13 reverse primers for TCR Jbeta segments was used. The table was pulled from immuneACCESS by TCRdb, which kept in-frame rearrangements only. Such tables lose some clones; where checked, under half of the loss comes from unresolved V genes, and the rest has no known cause. Present in this sample are 110,000 to 150,000 clones, under 85% of which were seen just once. The ten most abundant clones make up more than 0.95% of the sample. Sequencing was carried out using PBMCs. The receptor set was obtained from a man aged 18 to 29 in good health and CMV-seronegative.

V and J are TRBV4-3 and TRBJ1-2; D gene ambiguous. This CDR3 has 18 residues. Germline values: CDR1 LGHNA, CDR2 YSLEER. V gave up 0 bases and J gave up 2 bases, with 19 bases separating them. This CDR3 reads CASSQDFVVYRANYGYTF. The DNA for the CDR3 is TGCGCCAGCAGCCAAGATTTTGTGGTTTACCGCGCCAACTATGGCTACACCTTC.

This rearrangement joins TRBV7-2 to TRBJ1-1; D ambiguous. CDR1 and CDR2 from the germline V gene are SGHTA and FQGNSA. V lost 3 bases, J lost 3 bases, and 5 bases lay in between. The CDR3 is 12 amino acids. The CDR3 reads CASSFGDTEAFF. The CDR3 DNA reads as TGTGCCAGCAGCTTCGGGGACACTGAAGCTTTCTTT.

This clone has more than one count but fewer than ten. The rearrangement uses TRBV6-5 and TRBJ2-1; 12 bases are shared with TRBD1. The V gene end was trimmed by 2 bases and the J gene end by 8 bases; junction bases not matched to a gene: 7. The length of the CDR3 is 16 residues. Germline assignment: CDR1 MNHEY and CDR2 SVGAGI. For the CDR3, the DNA is TGTGCCAGCAGTTACCTGGGACAGGGGGCTTCCTATGAGCAGTTCTTC. Translating gives CASSYLGQGASYEQFF.

The V call is TRBV2, the J call TRBJ1-2; D uncertain. In germline, CDR1 is SNHLY, CDR2 FYNNEI. The germline V and J ends were trimmed by 3 bases and 4 bases, with 12 bases remaining between them. The CDR3 length is 14 residues. The CDR3 region is CASSDSAAPYGYTF. DNA of the CDR3: TGTGCCAGCAGTGACAGCGCAGCCCCCTATGGCTACACCTTC.

In its sample, this clone was seen once. The chain joins TRBV6-4 to TRBJ1-5, with D maybe TRBD1 (6 bases). The ends were cut back, 6 bases at V and 15 bases at J, with 24 bases in the middle. This CDR3 is 14 amino acids long. Germline V gene lookup returns CDR1 MRHNA and CDR2 SNTAGT. The CDR3 sequence: CASRRQEILRMPHF. In DNA form, the CDR3 reads TGTGCCAGCAGACGACAGGAGATTCTTCGCATGCCGCATTTT.

This clone was recorded only once. The chain is built from TRBV9 and TRBJ1-5; D is uncertain. This CDR3 is 13 amino acids long. Germline loops: CDR1 SGDLS, CDR2 YYNGEE. The V and J ends lost 5 bases and 3 bases respectively, with 9 bases between them. This CDR3 reads CASSSGDNQPQHF. CDR3 nucleotide sequence: TGTGCCAGCAGTTCCGGGGACAATCAGCCCCAGCATTTT.

The V gene is TRBV12-5, the J gene TRBJ1-5, with no clear D. Germline V CDR1 and CDR2: LGHNT, FRNRAP. Trimming took 5 bases from V and 1 from J, leaving 9 bases between them. The CDR3 is made up of 14 amino acids. CDR3 DNA sequence: TGTGCTAGTGGTCCAACCGGGAGCAATCAGCCCCAGCATTTT. Translating it yields CASGPTGSNQPQHF.

This chain joins TRBV6-4 and TRBJ2-3; 7 nucleotides match TRBD2. The CDR3 consists of 16 residues. Trimming cost V 6 bases and J 0 bases; bases outside gene matches: 9. Looked up from germline, CDR1 is MRHNA and CDR2 is SNTAGT. CDR3 region: CASSVGGSFSTDTQYF. CDR3 nucleotides: TGTGCCAGCAGCGTCGGGGGGAGCTTTAGCACAGATACGCAGTATTTT.

This chain links TRBV5-4 with TRBJ2-1; D is unresolved. V was trimmed by 1 base and J by 6 bases, leaving 5 bases between them. The CDR3 is made up of 12 amino acids. Per germline, CDR1 SGHNT and CDR2 YYREEE (reference sequence). The CDR3 spells CASSLYSNEQFF. The CDR3 bases are TGTGCCAGCAGCTTGTATTCCAATGAGCAGTTCTTC.

This clone is a singleton in its sample. This sequence joins TRBV9 and TRBJ1-2; 9 nucleotides align to TRBD1. Germline CDR1 and CDR2: SGDLS and YYNGEE. This CDR3 comprises 14 residues. Trimming removed 6 bases from V and 8 bases from J; junction bases left unmatched: 11. The CDR3 nucleotides read TGTGCCAGCACCGGAACAGGGGGCGCTTGGGGCTACACCTTC. It yields the protein CASTGTGGAWGYTF. Filled out from reference TRBV9 and TRBJ1-2, the complete variable domain reads DSGVTQTPKHLITATGQRVTLRCSPRSGDLSVYWYQQSLDQGLQFLIQYYNGEERAKGNILERFSAQQFPDLHSELNLSSLELGDSALYFCASTGTGGAWGYTFGSGTRLTVV.

V is TRBV10-3 and J is TRBJ1-2, with 7 bases identical to TRBD1. This CDR3 contains 17 residues. V shed 5 bases and J 1 base; nucleotides not matched to a gene: 13. The germline CDR1 and CDR2 sequences are ENHRY and SYGVKD. The CDR3 protein is CAISTSPGQNYNYGYTF. The DNA of the CDR3 is TGTGCCATCAGTACATCACCGGGACAGAACTATAACTATGGCTACACCTTC.

The rearrangement joins TRBV5-5 to TRBJ2-7; 9 bases match TRBD1. The V gene's germline CDR1 is SGHKS and CDR2 YYEKEE (reference sequence). V lost 4 bases to trimming and J lost 6 bases; unmatched junction nucleotides: 11. The CDR3 consists of 15 residues. The CDR3 DNA sequence: TGTGCCAGCAGCAGTCCGGGACAGGGTGGGGGCGAGCAGTACTTC. Protein product: CASSSPGQGGGEQYF.

V gene TRBV7-2 combines with J gene TRBJ2-1, with D maybe TRBD1 (5 bases). Deletions cut 1 base from V and 9 bases from J, with 10 bases between. Germline CDR1 is SGHTA and CDR2 is FQGNSA. The CDR3 consists of 13 residues. The CDR3 region has the DNA TGTGCCAGCAGCTTAGTCTGGCAGGGTGAGCAGTTCTTC. Translating it yields CASSLVWQGEQFF. Based on the CDR3 plus reference TRBV7-2 and TRBJ2-1, the full variable domain is GAGVSQSPSNKVTEKGKDVELRCDPISGHTALYWYRQSLGQGLEFLIYFQGNSAPDKSGLPSDRFSAERTGGSVSTLTIQRTQQEDSAVYLCASSLVWQGEQFFGPGTRLTVL.

V and J are TRBV25-1 and TRBJ1-1; the match to TRBD1 covers 8 bases. Germline values: CDR1 MGHDK, CDR2 SYGVNS. V shed 6 bases and J 1 base; nucleotides not matched to a gene: 7. The CDR3 runs to 15 residues. CDR3 sequence reads: CASRDRGAGNTEAFF. CDR3 in DNA: TGTGCCAGCAGAGACAGGGGCGCAGGGAACACTGAAGCTTTCTTT.

This chain connects TRBV5-1 to TRBJ2-2; 10 bases fit TRBD2. Germline-derived CDR1 and CDR2 are SGHRS and YFSETQ. With V trimmed by 0 bases and J by 7 bases, 6 bases remained unmatched. The CDR3 is 16 amino acids. The CDR3 spells CASSLALAGVGGELFF. In nucleotides, the CDR3 is TGCGCCAGCAGCTTGGCCCTAGCGGGGGTCGGCGGGGAGCTGTTTTTT.

This clone came up a few times. The V and J genes are TRBV7-2 and TRBJ1-6; 10 bases align to TRBD1. Germline CDR1 SGHTA, CDR2 FQGNSA. V shed 2 bases and J 9 bases; nucleotides not matched to a gene: 10. The CDR3 spans 17 residues. This chain's CDR3 is CASSLRNRDRGVSPLHF. In DNA, the CDR3 is TGTGCCAGCAGCTTAAGAAATCGGGACAGGGGTGTTTCACCCCTCCACTTT.

This chain uses TRBV25-1 with TRBJ2-5; 8 bases line up with TRBD1. This CDR3 has 16 residues. CDR1 MGHDK and CDR2 SYGVNS come from the germline V gene. V was clipped by 1 base and J by 5 bases; unmatched bases: 9. The DNA for the CDR3 is TGTGCCAGCAGTGAATCCAGGGGGCCTTGGTGGGAGACCCAGTACTTC. Its protein product is CASSESRGPWWETQYF.

The rearrangement uses TRBV5-6 and TRBJ2-5; maybe TRBD1 (6 bases). The germline gives CDR1 SGHDT, CDR2 YYEEEE. The CDR3 totals 14 residues. Trimming took off 1 base at V and 3 bases at J, with 10 bases between the two ends. CDR3 bases: TGTGCCAGCAGCTTGCAGGGGAAAGAAGAGACCCAGTACTTC. The encoded protein is CASSLQGKEETQYF.

V usage is TRBV7-8 and J usage is TRBJ2-5; 8 bases line up with TRBD2. This CDR3 comprises 15 residues. CDR1 is SGHVS, CDR2 FQNEAQ, per germline. V shed 1 base, J shed 5 bases, and the junction held 6 bases outside the gene matches. The CDR3 sequence: CASSLVGLGVETQYF. DNA for the CDR3: TGTGCCAGCAGCTTAGTGGGACTAGGGGTCGAGACCCAGTACTTC. Supplemented by reference TRBV7-8 and TRBJ2-5, the full variable domain reads GAGVSQSPRYKVAKRGQDVALRCDPISGHVSLFWYQQALGQGPEFLTYFQNEAQLDKSGLPSDRFFAERPEGSVSTLKIQRTQQEDSAVYLCASSLVGLGVETQYFGPGTRLLVL.

The chain links TRBV7-9 to TRBJ1-1, with D possibly TRBD1 on 6 matching bases. The CDR3 covers 15 residues. Trimming left V 0 bases short and J 3 bases short, with 11 bases between. Germline V gene data show CDR1 as SEHNR and CDR2 as FQNEAQ (reference sequence). CDR3 bases: TGTGCCAGCAGCTTAGCGCCAGGGGTGGACACTGAAGCTTTCTTT. Protein sequence: CASSLAPGVDTEAFF.

The J gene is TRBJ2-2, the V gene TRBV6-5; possibly TRBD1 for D (5 bases). The CDR3 is 14 residues long. Per germline, CDR1 MNHEY and CDR2 SVGAGI. Trimming cost V 6 bases and J 2 bases, with 10 bases left between them. CDR3 loop: CASSRTRNTGELFF. The CDR3, as DNA: TGTGCCAGCAGCAGGACAAGAAACACCGGGGAGCTGTTTTTT.

This rearrangement joins TRBV6-1 to TRBJ2-3, with D possibly TRBD1 on 5 matching bases. The CDR3 runs to 13 residues. V lost 6 bases and J 1 base, leaving 8 bases between the germline ends. Germline V gene sequence: CDR1 MNHNS, CDR2 SASEGT. CDR3 sequence: CASRRQRTDTQYF. The CDR3 region has the DNA TGTGCCAGCAGGAGACAGCGCACAGATACGCAGTATTTT.

The rearrangement links TRBV4-1 to TRBJ2-7; the D gene is possibly TRBD1 (5 bases). CDR1 and CDR2 (germline): MGHRA, YSYEKL. This CDR3 contains 19 residues. V was cut by 3 bases and J by 1 base, with 25 bases left in between. Written as DNA, the CDR3 is TGCGCCAGCAGCCAGGCCATCTACCGAACAGGAGAGAGATCCTACGAGCAGTACTTC. As protein: CASSQAIYRTGERSYEQYF.

The chain's CDR3 is CASSLAMTSVAGELFF. The CDR3 bases are TGTGCCAGCAGCTTAGCTATGACTAGCGTGGCCGGGGAGCTGTTTTTT. The chain employs TRBV7-9 and TRBJ2-2; 8 nucleotides line up with TRBD2. The CDR3 is 16 amino acids. Germline V lookup: CDR1 SEHNR, CDR2 FQNEAQ (reference sequence). The junction had 6 bases not matched to a gene; V was cut back by 0 bases and J by 6 bases.

The V gene is TRBV2, the J gene TRBJ1-1; D call uncertain. The CDR3 is 13 residues long. Per the germline V gene, CDR1 is SNHLY and CDR2 is FYNNEI. The germline V and J ends were trimmed by 4 bases and 0 bases, with 6 bases remaining between them. The CDR3 reads CASSVDLNTEAFF. The DNA for the CDR3 is TGTGCCAGCAGTGTAGACTTGAACACTGAAGCTTTCTTT.

The rearrangement links TRBV19 to TRBJ1-2; the D is unclear. This CDR3 comprises 14 residues. Germline CDR1 and CDR2: LNHDA and SQIVND (reference sequence). The V and J ends lost 10 bases and 4 bases respectively, with 19 bases between them. The DNA for the CDR3 is TGTGCCACCCAGCGGGCCAGGCAAGGCTATGGCTACACCTTC. It specifies CATQRARQGYGYTF. Full variable domain (outside the CDR3, taken from reference TRBV19 and TRBJ1-2): DGGITQSPKYLFRKEGQNVTLSCEQNLNHDAMYWYRQDPGQGLRLIYYSQIVNDFQKGDIAEGYSVSREKKESFPLTVTSAQKNPTAFYLCATQRARQGYGYTFGSGTRLTVV.